The entry below describes one T cell receptor (beta chain). Germline lookup yields CDR1 LGHDT and CDR2 YNNKEL (reference sequence). The V and J ends lost 2 bases and 4 bases, in that order; junction bases with no gene match: 9. The CDR3 loop spans 17 amino acids. TCRdb redid the calling of the RT-PCR reads with MiXCR, one entry per CDR3 protein. The sample lists approximately 720,000 distinct CDR3 sequences, 12% to 15% occurring once. Sequencing was done on a sample of memory CD4+ T cells from blood. J is TRBJ2-2 and V is TRBV3-1; TRBD1 matches at 8 bases. The sequence came from a female donor in good health, serving as a healthy control. The CDR3 is CASSQPPRTGSTGELFF. The CDR3 DNA reads as TGTGCCAGCAGCCAACCCCCCAGGACAGGGTCCACCGGGGAGCTGTTTTTT. Supplemented by reference TRBV3-1 and TRBJ2-2, the full variable domain reads DTAVSQTPKYLVTQMGNDKSIKCEQNLGHDTMYWYKQDSKKFLKIMFSYNNKELIINETVPNRFSPKSPDKAHLNLHINSLELGDSAVYFCASSQPPRTGSTGELFFGEGSRLTVL.